These 7 T cell receptor beta chains were all obtained from the same sample, sequenced in a study of T cell responses to AZD1222 COVID-19 vaccine. Here immunoSEQ multiplex PCR was the method, and the copy in TCRdb shows in-frame clones only, minus some. The sample lists 95,000 to 110,000 clones; over 70% were seen once. The material was peripheral blood, obtained on day 0 of AZD1222 vaccination. The receptors originated from an adult in good health.

The chain employs TRBV19 and TRBJ2-5; D gene unclear. CDR3 length equals 13 residues. The germline V gene has CDR1 LNHDA and CDR2 SQIVND (reference sequence). Deletions cut 2 bases from V and 5 bases from J, with 9 bases between. CDR3 region: CASSIMVQETQYF. Written as DNA, the CDR3 is TGTGCCAGTAGTATAATGGTGCAGGAGACCCAGTACTTC.

In this sample, this clone turned up a few times. The rearrangement uses TRBV28 and TRBJ1-2; D is possibly TRBD1 (6 bases). Germline V gives CDR1 MDHEN, CDR2 SYDVKM. This CDR3 has 12 amino acids. Trimming pared 5 bases from V and 4 bases from J, leaving 8 bases between. The CDR3 spells CASSRGPYGYTF. As DNA, the CDR3 is TGTGCCAGCAGTCGGGGGCCCTATGGCTACACCTTC.

This chain links TRBV7-8 with TRBJ2-1; 7 nucleotides align to TRBD2. Germline V gene data show CDR1 as SGHVS and CDR2 as FQNEAQ. V was clipped by 5 bases and J by 10 bases; unmatched bases: 8. This CDR3 comprises 13 residues. CDR3 region: CASSPPGGREQFF. CDR3 coding DNA: TGTGCCAGCAGCCCGCCGGGGGGTCGGGAGCAGTTCTTC.

The V gene is TRBV6-5, the J gene TRBJ1-1; perhaps TRBD1 as D (5 bases). The CDR3 consists of 14 residues. Per the germline V gene, CDR1 is MNHEY and CDR2 is SVGAGI. The V and J ends lost 9 bases and 0 bases respectively, with 14 bases between them. CDR3 amino acids: CASSGQPMNTEAFF. DNA of the CDR3: TGTGCCAGTAGCGGACAACCCATGAACACTGAAGCTTTCTTT.

This clone appeared a single time. Other DNA sequences within the sample encode an identical CDR3. The chain joins TRBV6-6 to TRBJ2-7; no definite D call. V lost 4 bases to trimming and J lost 4 bases, with 8 bases between them. Germline loops: CDR1 MNHNY, CDR2 SVGAGI (reference sequence). CDR3 length: 12 amino acids. CDR3 nucleotides: TGTGCCAGCAGTTTAGACTCATACGAGCAGTACTTC. Translating gives CASSLDSYEQYF.

The chain uses TRBV6-4 and TRBJ2-2; TRBD1 matches 9 bases. Germline-derived CDR1 and CDR2 are MRHNA and SNTAGT. J gave up 3 bases and V 6 bases, and 5 bases lay outside the gene matches. The CDR3 has 15 amino acids. Here the CDR3 reads CASSETGGYTGELFF. CDR3 DNA sequence: TGTGCCAGCAGCGAAACAGGGGGCTACACCGGGGAGCTGTTTTTT.

The chain employs TRBV19 and TRBJ2-7, with 8 bases identical to TRBD1. The CDR3 runs 16 residues. The junction had 15 bases not matched to a gene; V was cut back by 8 bases and J by 3 bases. Germline CDR1 and CDR2: LNHDA and SQIVND (reference sequence). The CDR3 DNA follows: TGTGCCAGTCAGAAACACTCAGGGGGCGCGGGCTACGAGCAGTACTTC. This sequence encodes CASQKHSGGAGYEQYF.